These T cell receptor beta chains were read from a single sample in a study of blood T cells in healthy people across ages. One entry per CDR3 protein results from TCRdb running MiXCR on the 5' RACE reads. The sample includes 1.5 million or so distinct CDR3 sequences, approximately 40% seen only once; the top ten take approximately 7.9%. Sequenced material: blood. Every receptor here comes from a woman between 18 and 30 years old in good health. The CDR3 runs from the conserved cysteine through the conserved F or W. The order of the fields is V gene, J gene, D gene, clone size, CDR3 DNA, CDR3 protein. The D gene is left open where the match is weak. A row's size may be missing; if present it is once, few, many or a size class.

TRBV12-3/TRBV12-4	TRBJ2-5	NA	many	TGTGCCAGCAGTTTTGAGACCCAGTACTTC	CASSFETQYF
TRBV20-1	TRBJ1-1	TRBD1	NA	TGCAGTGCTAGAGATCGGGACAGTTACACTGAAGCTTTCTTT	CSARDRDSYTEAFF
TRBV2	TRBJ1-1	TRBD1	few	TGTGCCAGCACTGATGTGAGGAGGGGGCGGTGGGAAGCTTTCTTT	CASTDVRRGRWEAFF
TRBV20-1	TRBJ2-7	NA	NA	TGCAGTGCGGAAACAACCGGGGCCTACGAGCAGTACTTC	CSAETTGAYEQYF
TRBV20-1	TRBJ2-7	TRBD2	NA	TGCAGTGCTAGCGGGGGGTCTCCCTACGAGCAGTACTTC	CSASGGSPYEQYF
TRBV7-2	TRBJ2-3	NA	NA	TGTGCCAGCAGCTTATTCCGGCGGAGCACAGATACGCAGTATTTT	CASSLFRRSTDTQYF
TRBV28	TRBJ2-5	NA	NA	TGTGCCAGCAGTTTCCCGCAGGGCGGAACCTACGGGCAGTACTTC	CASSFPQGGTYGQYF
TRBV9	TRBJ2-1	TRBD2	NA	TGTGCCAGCAGCGTACTAGCGGGAGGGAGCGATGAGCAGTTCTTC	CASSVLAGGSDEQFF
TRBV15	TRBJ2-2	NA	NA	TGTGCCACCAGCAGAGGCGGAGACGGGATGAACACCGGGGAGCTGTTTTTT	CATSRGGDGMNTGELFF
TRBV4-1	TRBJ2-3	TRBD2	NA	TGCGCCAGCAGCCAATTGGGGGCTATACACCGGACTAGCGGGGACTACCGTTCAGGTACGCAGTATTTT	CASSQLGAIHRTSGDYRSGTQYF
TRBV9	TRBJ2-1	NA	NA	TGTGCCAGCAGCGCGGATAGCAGGGAGCAGTTCTTC	CASSADSREQFF
TRBV9	TRBJ2-1	NA	NA	TGTGCCAGCAGCGTAGCTAGGGGTTCCGCATACAATGAGCAGTTCTTC	CASSVARGSAYNEQFF
TRBV2	TRBJ2-1	NA	few	TGTGCCAGCAGCTGGCGCCCCCCAGGGGGGCGAACTGAGCAGTTCTTC	CASSWRPPGGRTEQFF
TRBV4-1	TRBJ2-7	NA	few	TGCGCCAGCAGCCAAGATAAATGGGGGAAGCAGTACTTC	CASSQDKWGKQYF
TRBV28	TRBJ1-5	TRBD1	NA	TGTGCCAGCCGGTATCCGGGACAGTTCAATCAGCCCCAGCATTTT	CASRYPGQFNQPQHF
TRBV18	TRBJ2-2	NA	NA	TGTGCCAGCTCACCACGTACCCCAGAGTGGAGCACCGGGGAGCTGTTTTTT	CASSPRTPEWSTGELFF
TRBV12-3/TRBV12-4	TRBJ2-6	NA	NA	TGTGCCAGCAGTTCCCTTAACTCTGGGGCCAGCGTCCTGACTTTC	CASSSLNSGASVLTF
TRBV13	TRBJ1-2	TRBD1	few	TGTGCCAGCAGCTCCCTTGGGACAGGCGTAGATGGCTACACCTTC	CASSSLGTGVDGYTF
TRBV9	TRBJ1-1	NA	NA	TGTGCCAGCAGCGTAGCAGGGTCTACTGAAGCTTTCTTT	CASSVAGSTEAFF
TRBV10-2	TRBJ2-1	TRBD2	NA	TGCGCCAGCAGAGCCGGGGGGTTAGGGTACCAAGAGACCCAGTTCTTC	CASRAGGLGYQETQFF
TRBV7-6	TRBJ2-7	NA	NA	TGTGCCAGCAGCTTAGCCCCCCAAAGGCACGAGCAGTACTTC	CASSLAPQRHEQYF
TRBV5-4	TRBJ2-3	NA	NA	TGTGCCAGCAGCGTGATTGGGTCGCCCAGCACAGATACGCAGTATTTT	CASSVIGSPSTDTQYF
TRBV3-1	TRBJ2-3	TRBD2	NA	TGTGCCAGCAGCCAAGTCAGCGGGAGGAGGTCAGGGCATACGCAGTATTTT	CASSQVSGRRSGHTQYF
TRBV2	TRBJ1-5	NA	NA	TGTGCCAGCCTCAAAGGGCCAGTTCAACTCAATCAGCCCCAGCATTTT	CASLKGPVQLNQPQHF
TRBV9	TRBJ2-1	NA	NA	TGTGCCAGCAGCCGTCTTTCGGTGGACAATGAGCAGTTCTTC	CASSRLSVDNEQFF
TRBV5-1	TRBJ2-7	NA	few	TGCGCCAGCAGCTTGGACGTCCCCGGCGAGCAGTACTTC	CASSLDVPGEQYF
TRBV2	TRBJ2-2	NA	NA	TGTGCCAGCAGTGTTTCGGCGGGGAACACCGGGGAGCTGTTTTTT	CASSVSAGNTGELFF
TRBV12-3/TRBV12-4	TRBJ2-7	TRBD1	NA	TGTGCCAGCAGTTTAGGGACAGGGTTGTCCGAGCAGTACTTC	CASSLGTGLSEQYF
TRBV5-1	TRBJ1-1	NA	NA	TGCGCCAGCAGCGACTCCCGACAGGCCAACACTGAAGCTTTCTTT	CASSDSRQANTEAFF
TRBV2	TRBJ2-3	TRBD2	NA	TGTGCCAGCAGCCACGGGACTAGCGGGAGCACAGATGCGCAGTATTTT	CASSHGTSGSTDAQYF
TRBV7-9	TRBJ2-3	NA	few	TGTGCCAGCAGCTTAGTGTCCCTGAGCACAGATACGCAGTATTTT	CASSLVSLSTDTQYF
TRBV27	TRBJ1-1	TRBD1	NA	TGTGCCAGCAGACCGGGGGGGACAGGGAGGAACACTGAAGCTTTCTTT	CASRPGGTGRNTEAFF
TRBV3-1	TRBJ2-3	NA	few	TGTGCCAGCAGCCAAGACGGGAGCGGAGGGACCTTTGGTGATACGCAGTATTTT	CASSQDGSGGTFGDTQYF
TRBV20-1	TRBJ2-7	NA	NA	TGCAGTGCTAGAGATGCCCGGGCAAGCTCCTACGAGCAGTACTTC	CSARDARASSYEQYF
TRBV20-1	TRBJ1-1	TRBD1	few	TGCAGTGCCCCGGGACAGGTGGGAAAAGCTTTCTTT	CSAPGQVGKAFF
TRBV15	TRBJ1-5	NA	once	TGTGCCATCAGCCCAAGCGAAGCCCAGCATTTT	CAISPSEAQHF